The entry that follows covers one T cell receptor (beta chain) sequence. What it recognizes is unknown. The data derive from a study of vaccination effects on CD4 cells after COVID-19. Notes on the study in general: Infection-derived and vaccine-derived clones contracted markedly late after vaccination.

Trimming stripped 7 bases from V and 6 bases from J, with 10 bases between. This CDR3 has 12 residues. Looked up from germline, CDR1 is LNHDA and CDR2 is SQIVND (reference sequence). Method: immunoSEQ multiplex PCR; TCRdb's copy keeps in-frame clones and lacks some. The repertoire consists of about 27,000 clones, with around 79% occurring once and the leading ten covering 15% to 20%. Antigen-specific CD4+ T cells were expanded (with viral peptide pools) by the ViraFEST assay ahead of sequencing. Culturing for around 10 days preceded CD4+ T cell isolation. The person acquired a PCR-confirmed SARS-CoV-2 infection between March and December 2020. The researchers cultured some 2.1 million PBMC per well with 8.5 to 10 IU/ml IL-2 and roughly 9.4 ug/ml peptides. Cultures got half-medium changes with IL-2 on days 3 and 7.

This sequence originates from a human donor who had a prior SARS-CoV-2 infection. Sequencing was performed on CD4+ T cells from PBMCs cultured with HCoV-NL63 spike peptides, taken before COVID-19 vaccination. This chain joins TRBV19 and TRBJ1-5, with D unresolved. The DNA for the CDR3 is TGTGCCAGTACTACCCAGTTTCAGCCCCAGCATTTT. The encoded protein is CASTTQFQPQHF. Filled out from reference TRBV19 and TRBJ1-5, the complete variable domain reads DGGITQSPKYLFRKEGQNVTLSCEQNLNHDAMYWYRQDPGQGLRLIYYSQIVNDFQKGDIAEGYSVSREKKESFPLTVTSAQKNPTAFYLCASTTQFQPQHFGDGTRLSIL.